This T cell receptor beta chain was recovered during a study of cytomegalovirus exposure and HLA in healthy donors. The PCR made use of 60 Vbeta and 13 Jbeta primers. The method was immunoSEQ multiplex PCR; TCRdb's version includes in-frame clones alone and lacks a portion of them. The sample includes 60,000 to 65,000 clones, roughly 70% of them seen just once. This clone was recorded once. Germline-derived CDR1 and CDR2 are MNHNS and SASEGT. This CDR3 spans 16 amino acids. Unmatched junction bases numbered 9, after V lost 3 bases and J lost 4 bases. The rearrangement joins TRBV6-1 to TRBJ2-5; 9 nucleotides match TRBD1. The clonotype originates from a man between 50 and 59 years old in good health and CMV-seropositive. The sequenced sample was PBMCs. This CDR3 reads CASSDPGQGQPETQYF. The DNA for the CDR3 is TGTGCCAGCAGTGACCCGGGACAGGGACAACCAGAGACCCAGTACTTC.